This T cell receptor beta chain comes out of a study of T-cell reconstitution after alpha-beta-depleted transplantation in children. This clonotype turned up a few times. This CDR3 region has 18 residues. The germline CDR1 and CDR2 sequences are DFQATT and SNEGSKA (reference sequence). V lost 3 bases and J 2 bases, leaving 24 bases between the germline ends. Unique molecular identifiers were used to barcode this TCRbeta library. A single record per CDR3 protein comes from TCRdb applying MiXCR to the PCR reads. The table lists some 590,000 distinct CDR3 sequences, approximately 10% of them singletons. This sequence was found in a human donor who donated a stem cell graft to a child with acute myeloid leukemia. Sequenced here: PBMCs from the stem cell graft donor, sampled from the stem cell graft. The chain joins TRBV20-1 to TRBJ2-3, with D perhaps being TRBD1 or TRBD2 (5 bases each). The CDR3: CSARAAGTLGRSTDTQYF. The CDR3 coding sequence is TGCAGTGCTAGGGCCGCCGGGACCTTGGGCCGATCCACAGATACGCAGTATTTT.